These 5 T cell receptor beta chains were all obtained from the same sample, sequenced in a study of T cell responses to AZD1222 COVID-19 vaccine. Libraries were prepared by immunoSEQ multiplex PCR; TCRdb keeps only in-frame clonotypes and omits some of them. The repertoire holds more than 100,000 clones, with about nine tenths as singletons. Sequenced material: peripheral blood, taken on day 0 of AZD1222 vaccination. The receptors derive from an adult in good health.

The chain couples TRBV7-2 to TRBJ2-7, with D perhaps being TRBD1 or TRBD2 (5 bases each). Trimming removed 0 bases at V and 3 bases at J, with 15 bases between. The CDR3 extends over 16 amino acids. CDR1 SGHTA and CDR2 FQGNSA come from the germline V gene. The DNA of the CDR3 is TGTGCCAGCAGCTTAGCGCATGGGGCACGGGACTACGAGCAGTACTTC. This gives the protein CASSLAHGARDYEQYF.

The chain uses TRBV5-6 and TRBJ1-4, with D hard to call. V was shortened by 6 bases and J by 0 bases, with 12 bases between the two germline ends. The CDR3 loop spans 15 amino acids. CDR1 and CDR2 (germline): SGHDT, YYEEEE. CDR3 loop: CASTLLGATNEKLFF. The CDR3 DNA sequence: TGTGCCAGCACCCTTCTGGGTGCAACTAATGAAAAACTGTTTTTT.

V and J are TRBV3-1 (or the pseudogene TRBV3-2) and TRBJ2-7; 7 bases match TRBD1. The CDR3 is 14 amino acids. The trim removed 6 bases at V and 2 bases at J, leaving 7 bases unmatched. Germline V CDR1 and CDR2: LGHDT, YNNKEL (reference sequence). This CDR3 reads CASRQHRGAYEQYF. In DNA form, the CDR3 reads TGTGCCAGCAGACAACACAGGGGCGCCTACGAGCAGTACTTC.

This clone is a singleton in its sample. The chain combines TRBV27 with TRBJ2-1; D is uncertain. V shed 5 bases and J shed 6 bases, with 11 bases lying between them. The CDR3 contains 13 residues. The germline V gene encodes CDR1 MNHEY and CDR2 SMNVEV (reference sequence). The CDR3 bases are TGTGCCAGCAGTCCCTCAGCCCGCAATGAGCAGTTCTTC. Translating it yields CASSPSARNEQFF.

This chain links TRBV7-9 with TRBJ1-5, with a weak D call TRBD1 (6 bases). The CDR3 extends over 17 amino acids. Germline CDR1 and CDR2: SEHNR and FQNEAQ (reference sequence). The V end was cut by 4 bases, the J end by 1 base, with 17 bases between. CDR3: CASSSTGYSYSNQPQHF. The CDR3 DNA sequence: TGTGCCAGCAGCTCTACAGGGTATAGCTACAGCAATCAGCCCCAGCATTTT.